This T cell receptor beta chain emerged from a study of shared T cell receptors in the human thymus. TCRdb's table, derived via immunoSEQ multiplex PCR, lists solely in-frame clones and lacks some. In the table there are approximately 760,000 clones, 80% to 90% of which are singletons. These sequences were also reported in another study, on human thymus T cells. That paper adds: Having corrective surgery for congenital heart defects, healthy Finnish infants were the ones who donated. Thymic tissue was derived from resections collected during corrective heart surgery. It looked as if thymic and blood repertoires used V and J genes in a biased way. Thymic repertoires from unrelated individuals overlapped highly, related research reported.

The clonotype was recovered from a girl younger than two with a congenital heart defect. Sequenced sample: thymocytes.

CDR3: CASSRAGGNTEAFF. CDR3 bases: TGTGCCAGCAGTCGGGCAGGGGGGAACACTGAAGCTTTCTTT. This rearrangement joins TRBV28 to TRBJ1-1; the match to TRBD1 covers 7 bases. J lost 1 base, V lost 5 bases, and 4 bases had no gene match. This CDR3 spans 14 amino acids. Germline CDR1 reads MDHEN; CDR2 reads SYDVKM.